This T cell receptor (beta chain) is from a study of blood T cells in healthy people across ages. Study outcomes and limitations: There were more naive CD4+ cells and higher diversity in long-lived donors than in aged donors.

Worth noting for this clonotype: Its specificity is not known.

Sample-barcoded 5' priming and a J-beta primer mix drove a second PCR of roughly 7 to 11 cycles. TCRdb reprocessed the 5' RACE reads with MiXCR, giving one entry per CDR3 protein. The sample lists roughly 730,000 distinct CDR3 sequences, approximately 53% occurring once. This CDR3 is built from 15 residues. V was clipped by 3 bases and J by 0 bases, with 10 bases between them. In germline, CDR1 is KGHDR, CDR2 SFDVKD. The individuals who served as donors were healthy Caucasians living in Russia, aged roughly 6 to 100. This TCR came from a man between 35 and 55 years old in good health. Sample: blood. The chain uses TRBV24-1 and TRBJ2-5; D is unclear. Written as DNA, the CDR3 is TGTGCCACCAGTGATCCCCAAGCGTACCAAGAGACCCAGTACTTC. Its protein product is CATSDPQAYQETQYF.